The 9 T cell receptor beta chains below were found in one sample sequenced in a study of cytomegalovirus exposure and HLA in healthy donors. Researchers ran the PCR with 60 Vbeta and 13 Jbeta primers. TCRdb keeps only in-frame clones here, not all; method: immunoSEQ multiplex PCR. The repertoire holds around 140,000 clones, with roughly 78% as singletons. The sample consisted of PBMCs. Receptors were obtained from a man aged 50-59 years in good health and CMV-seropositive.

The CDR3 region has the DNA TGTGCCAGCAGCCGTGCGGGAGGCCCCACAGATACGCAGTATTTT. Its translation is CASSRAGGPTDTQYF. The chain has TRBV5-4 and TRBJ2-3; TRBD2 matches at 8 bases. The CDR3 has 15 amino acids. V was clipped by 4 bases and J by 2 bases; unmatched bases: 6. The germline CDR1 and CDR2 sequences are SGHNT and YYREEE (reference sequence).

The rearrangement links TRBV6-1 to TRBJ2-7; D gene unclear. Trimming left V 7 bases short and J 3 bases short, with 10 bases between. The CDR3 totals 12 residues. Germline V gives CDR1 MNHNS, CDR2 SASEGT. The CDR3 sequence is CASMNNVYEQYF. CDR3 DNA: TGTGCCAGCATGAACAACGTCTACGAGCAGTACTTC.

This clone was counted between two and nine times. The rearrangement uses TRBV7-8 and TRBJ2-7; D is unclear. Trimming took 1 base from V and 7 from J, leaving 17 bases between them. Germline V lookup: CDR1 SGHVS, CDR2 FQNEAQ. The CDR3 consists of 15 residues. CDR3: CASSLDGGRRGEQYF. Here the CDR3 DNA reads TGTGCCAGCAGCTTAGATGGCGGCCGTCGTGGGGAGCAGTACTTC.

V gene TRBV27 combines with J gene TRBJ1-1; D uncertain. The CDR3 spans 14 residues. The V and J ends lost 5 bases and 4 bases respectively, with 14 bases between them. CDR1 MNHEY and CDR2 SMNVEV come from the germline V gene (reference sequence). The CDR3 reads CASSPYDGGTEAFF. In DNA, the CDR3 is TGTGCCAGCAGTCCATATGACGGAGGCACTGAAGCTTTCTTT.

V is TRBV19 and J is TRBJ1-5; D unclear. The CDR3 is made up of 13 amino acids. Germline values: CDR1 LNHDA, CDR2 SQIVND (reference sequence). The V end lost 7 bases, the J end lost 5 bases, and 12 bases lay between the germline ends. The CDR3 region has the DNA TGTGCCAGTAAAGCGTTGGGAGATCAGCCCCAGCATTTT. Amino acids: CASKALGDQPQHF.

This clone was observed once. The chain is built from TRBV6-1 and TRBJ1-2, with TRBD1 as a possible D gene (5 bases). The CDR3 runs 13 residues. CDR1 and CDR2 from the germline V gene are MNHNS and SASEGT. Trimming pared 0 bases from V and 6 bases from J, leaving 8 bases between. CDR3 sequence reads: CASSEAGGDGYTF. In DNA form, the CDR3 reads TGTGCCAGCAGTGAAGCGGGGGGGGATGGCTACACCTTC.

J is TRBJ1-5 and V is TRBV19; perhaps TRBD1 as D (5 bases). Germline CDR1 and CDR2: LNHDA and SQIVND (reference sequence). The CDR3 extends over 14 amino acids. V was cut by 3 bases and J by 3 bases, with 9 bases left in between. CDR3: CASSMYGANQPQHF. Here the CDR3 DNA reads TGTGCCAGTAGTATGTATGGGGCCAATCAGCCCCAGCATTTT.

The chain uses TRBV2 and TRBJ2-1; D may be TRBD2 (7 bases). CDR1 and CDR2 from the germline V gene are SNHLY and FYNNEI. The CDR3 covers 16 residues. V gave up 4 bases and J gave up 8 bases, with 21 bases separating them. CDR3 amino acids: CASSAGGLQRLYEQFF. CDR3 nucleotides: TGTGCCAGCAGTGCCGGGGGGCTACAACGTCTCTATGAGCAGTTCTTC.

Worth noting for this clone: One junction end does not reproduce the germline sequence, and a read error may be involved. This chain connects TRBV7-9 to TRBJ2-7; TRBD2 aligns across 8 bases. The CDR3 consists of 16 residues. Germline V gene data show CDR1 as SEHNR and CDR2 as FQNEAQ (reference sequence). The CDR3 loop is CSSSLGPSGSPWEQYF. The CDR3 DNA is TGTTCCAGCAGCTTAGGTCCCAGCGGGAGTCCTTGGGAGCAGTACTTC.